What follows is one TCR beta chain and its context. Its antigen remains unidentified. PCR was performed using 60 Vbeta and 13 Jbeta primers. In the authors' workflow: In a later analysis, of some 80 million unique beta chains, about 11 million appeared in at least two donors. This table comes from immunoSEQ multiplex PCR, and its TCRdb copy is limited to in-frame clones, with some not included. V and J calls and clone size are given by that table; D and trimming were obtained from the DNA. In the table there are about 97,000 clones, 79% of which are singletons. The sample originates from a study of cytomegalovirus exposure and HLA in healthy donors. General study results and limits: Accurate prediction of HLA-A and HLA-B alleles (for most subjects) was reportedly achieved from TCR beta sequences.

Whereas donors were nominally healthy upon sampling, unrecorded immune exposures were probable. In germline, CDR1 is SNHLY, CDR2 FYNNEI. With 6 bases clipped from V and 11 bases from J, the junction kept 8 bases outside the gene matches. There are 12 residues in the CDR3. The sequence was collected from a male donor in good health and CMV-seropositive. The chain employs TRBV2 and TRBJ1-1; 8 nucleotides agree with TRBD1. Sequenced: PBMCs. CDR3 DNA: TGTGCCAGCAGCACAGGACAGGGAGAGGCTTTCTTT. Translation gives CASSTGQGEAFF.